This entry features one T cell receptor beta chain sequence. This sample was included in a study of control samples from healthy donors and cancer patients. Assay: immunoSEQ multiplex PCR; the TCRdb copy retains only in-frame clones and omits some. The repertoire holds roughly 130,000 clones, with roughly nine tenths as singletons. V lost 4 bases and J 6 bases, leaving 16 bases between the germline ends. Per the germline V gene, CDR1 is SGHRS and CDR2 is YFSETQ. There are 14 residues in the CDR3. Sequenced input: blood. This rearrangement joins TRBV5-1 to TRBJ1-2; D gene ambiguous. The clonotype was recovered from a woman between 25 and 40 years old in good health. The CDR3 here is CASSRDPGGNGYTF. The CDR3 DNA reads TGCGCCAGCAGCAGAGATCCCGGAGGGAATGGCTACACCTTC.